The 8 T cell receptor beta chains below all came from one sample that was sequenced in a study of blood T cell repertoires in COVID-19. Sequenced by immunoSEQ multiplex PCR; TCRdb stores in-frame clones only, minus some. This sample yields approximately 300,000 clones, of which approximately 80% are seen a single time; less than 4.5% belongs to the top ten. The material sequenced was peripheral blood. The receptor source for this set is a woman aged 45-65 years with active or convalescent COVID-19.

This clone was observed a handful of times. The chain has TRBV7-9 and TRBJ1-5; D is possibly TRBD1 (6 bases). Germline values: CDR1 SEHNR, CDR2 FQNEAQ (reference sequence). The CDR3 totals 15 residues. V lost 9 bases to trimming and J lost 7 bases, with 22 bases between them. CDR3 amino acids: CASTRGALGVQPQHF. The DNA for the CDR3 is TGTGCCAGTACCCGGGGGGCCCTTGGGGTCCAGCCCCAGCATTTT.

This clone has just a few counts. The J gene is TRBJ1-6, the V gene TRBV5-6, with D perhaps matching TRBD1 (6 bases). Germline assignment: CDR1 SGHDT and CDR2 YYEEEE. Trimming pared 2 bases from V and 0 bases from J, leaving 18 bases between. This CDR3 is 19 amino acids long. The CDR3 protein is CASSLKRDTRSSYNSPLHF. The CDR3 bases are TGTGCCAGCAGCTTAAAAAGGGACACCCGGAGCTCCTATAATTCACCCCTCCACTTT.

The rearrangement joins TRBV11-3 to TRBJ2-7, with 11 bases aligning to TRBD2. Germline values: CDR1 SGHNT, CDR2 YENEEA. This CDR3 is 20 amino acids long. The ends lost 1 base at V and 0 bases at J; junction bases unmatched: 14. CDR3 bases: TGTGCCAGCAGCTTAGGTCCTAGACTAGCGGGGTCGTGGGGCTCCTACGAGCAGTACTTC. This codes for CASSLGPRLAGSWGSYEQYF.

This chain links TRBV9 with TRBJ1-5; perhaps TRBD1 as D (6 bases). Trimming left V 4 bases short and J 7 bases short, with 18 bases between. This CDR3 is 15 amino acids long. Germline loops: CDR1 SGDLS, CDR2 YYNGEE. In nucleotides, the CDR3 is TGTGCCAGCAGCTCCCAACAGGGTCCAGGGCAGCCCCAGCATTTT. Translated, it gives CASSSQQGPGQPQHF.

The chain carries TRBV3-1 (or the pseudogene TRBV3-2) and TRBJ1-2, with 7 bases matching TRBD1. The CDR3 totals 15 residues. V shed 5 bases, J shed 4 bases, and the junction held 10 bases outside the gene matches. CDR1 and CDR2 from the germline V gene are LGHDT and YNNKEL (reference sequence). The CDR3 reads CASSNTGVDAYGYTF. In nucleotides, the CDR3 is TGTGCCAGCAGCAACACAGGGGTCGACGCCTATGGCTACACCTTC.

The chain links TRBV28 to TRBJ1-1; TRBD1 is a possible D gene (5 bases). Trimming stripped 7 bases from V and 3 bases from J, with 15 bases between. This CDR3 has 14 residues. Germline V gene sequence: CDR1 MDHEN, CDR2 SYDVKM. The CDR3 sequence: CASIDGGRDTEAFF. The CDR3 nucleotides read TGTGCCAGCATCGACGGGGGGAGGGACACTGAAGCTTTCTTT.

By frequency in the sample, this clone is medium-sized. This chain connects TRBV2 to TRBJ2-1, with TRBD2 identical over 8 bases. Germline CDR1 and CDR2: SNHLY and FYNNEI. This CDR3 contains 16 residues. Losses at the gene ends were 6 bases for V and 6 bases for J; bases not matched to a gene: 13. The CDR3 loop reads CASSSPDGGRSNEQFF. The DNA for the CDR3 is TGTGCCAGCAGCTCCCCGGATGGCGGGAGGAGCAATGAGCAGTTCTTC.

This clone appeared a single time. The chain recombines TRBV28 with TRBJ1-3, with 7 bases that match TRBD1. The CDR3 contains 16 residues. V was pared by 7 bases and J by 3 bases, with 12 bases of the junction left unmatched. Germline V gene lookup returns CDR1 MDHEN and CDR2 SYDVKM. The CDR3 here is CASTTTGMGRGNTIYF. The CDR3 nucleotides read TGTGCCAGCACCACGACAGGGATGGGCCGTGGAAACACCATATATTTT.